The rows below give T cell receptor beta chains drawn from one sample of a study of T-cell memory formation after mild COVID-19. TCRdb passed the 5' RACE reads through MiXCR, listing each CDR3 protein once. Of 30,000 to 35,000 distinct CDR3 sequences in the sample, under 25% were seen once. The sequencing input was PBMCs or a T cell subset sorted from them (not recorded which). Every receptor here comes from an adult who had mild COVID-19 (a few samples of this study predate the infection). Cell type and time point are not known. Each CDR3 is given with its conserved first and last residue. D genes are given only for firm matches. A clone size is listed for some rows: how often the clone was seen (once, few, many), or a class if it is expanded.

CDR3 protein: CASSFASGTGELFF; CDR3 DNA: TGTGCCAGCAGCTTTGCTAGCGGGACCGGGGAGCTGTTTTTT; D gene: TRBD2; clone size: many; J gene: TRBJ2-2; V gene: TRBV7-3
CDR3 protein: CASSVKGQGLYGYTF; CDR3 DNA: TGTGCCAGCAGTGTTAAAGGACAGGGCCTCTATGGCTACACCTTC; D gene: TRBD1; clone size: NA; J gene: TRBJ1-2; V gene: TRBV2
CDR3 protein: CASSLVGASGVNTGELFF; CDR3 DNA: TGTGCCAGCAGCTTAGTGGGGGCTAGCGGGGTGAACACCGGGGAGCTGTTTTTT; D gene: TRBD2; clone size: many; J gene: TRBJ2-2; V gene: TRBV7-2
CDR3 protein: CASSLARGSGADTQYF; CDR3 DNA: TGTGCCAGCAGCTTAGCTCGCGGGAGCGGTGCAGATACGCAGTATTTT; D gene: TRBD2; clone size: many; J gene: TRBJ2-3; V gene: TRBV7-2
CDR3 protein: CATSDLSSTDTQYF; CDR3 DNA: TGTGCCACCAGTGATTTGAGCAGCACAGATACGCAGTATTTT; D gene: NA; clone size: NA; J gene: TRBJ2-3; V gene: TRBV24-1
CDR3 protein: CASSLAPWRGSYEQYF; CDR3 DNA: TGTGCCAGCAGCTTAGCGCCTTGGAGGGGATCCTACGAGCAGTACTTC; D gene: NA; clone size: NA; J gene: TRBJ2-7; V gene: TRBV7-2
CDR3 protein: CASTPGVAEKLFF; CDR3 DNA: TGTGCCAGCACGCCGGGGGTTGCGGAAAAACTGTTTTTT; D gene: NA; clone size: NA; J gene: TRBJ1-4; V gene: TRBV12-3/TRBV12-4
CDR3 protein: CASSIQGTETNSPLHF; CDR3 DNA: TGTGCCAGTAGTATCCAGGGGACAGAGACCAATTCACCCCTCCACTTT; D gene: TRBD1; clone size: few; J gene: TRBJ1-6; V gene: TRBV2
CDR3 protein: CASSRTDSNQPQHF; CDR3 DNA: TGTGCCAGCAGCCGAACGGACAGCAATCAGCCCCAGCATTTT; D gene: NA; clone size: many; J gene: TRBJ1-5; V gene: TRBV7-8
CDR3 protein: CASSLRLAGTANTGELFF; CDR3 DNA: TGTGCCAGTAGTCTGAGGCTAGCGGGGACCGCGAACACCGGGGAGCTGTTTTTT; D gene: TRBD2; clone size: many; J gene: TRBJ2-2; V gene: TRBV19
CDR3 protein: CASSLGTEAFF; CDR3 DNA: TGTGCCAGCAGCCTTGGCACTGAAGCTTTCTTT; D gene: NA; clone size: many; J gene: TRBJ1-1; V gene: TRBV12-3/TRBV12-4
CDR3 protein: CASSQDRQGYEQYF; CDR3 DNA: TGTGCCAGCAGCCAAGACCGACAGGGCTACGAGCAGTACTTC; D gene: TRBD1; clone size: many; J gene: TRBJ2-7; V gene: TRBV4-2
CDR3 protein: CASSFLWNSPLHF; CDR3 DNA: TGTGCCAGCAGCTTTTTATGGAATTCACCCCTCCACTTT; D gene: NA; clone size: NA; J gene: TRBJ1-6; V gene: TRBV11-1
CDR3 protein: CASRGIQGPLSGYTF; CDR3 DNA: TGTGCCAGCAGGGGGATACAGGGCCCCTTATCCGGCTACACCTTC; D gene: NA; clone size: many; J gene: TRBJ1-2; V gene: TRBV7-2
CDR3 protein: CATSDWTGGKETQYF; CDR3 DNA: TGTGCCACCAGTGATTGGACAGGGGGAAAAGAGACCCAGTACTTC; D gene: TRBD1; clone size: many; J gene: TRBJ2-5; V gene: TRBV24-1
CDR3 protein: CSVEDFQREYGEQFF; CDR3 DNA: TGCAGCGTTGAAGATTTCCAGCGGGAGTACGGTGAGCAGTTCTTC; D gene: TRBD2; clone size: few; J gene: TRBJ2-1; V gene: TRBV29-1
CDR3 protein: CASSIEAGGPATDTQYF; CDR3 DNA: TGTGCCAGTAGTATAGAAGCCGGGGGTCCGGCCACAGATACGCAGTATTTT; D gene: NA; clone size: many; J gene: TRBJ2-3; V gene: TRBV19
CDR3 protein: CASSIQVRGGRSETQYF; CDR3 DNA: TGTGCCAGTAGTATACAGGTTCGAGGGGGAAGGTCGGAGACCCAGTACTTC; D gene: NA; clone size: many; J gene: TRBJ2-5; V gene: TRBV19
CDR3 protein: CASSFSGTRGTEAFF; CDR3 DNA: TGTGCCAGCAGCTTTTCCGGGACCCGCGGCACTGAAGCTTTCTTT; D gene: NA; clone size: many; J gene: TRBJ1-1; V gene: TRBV7-9
CDR3 protein: CASSIQTQGANGYTF; CDR3 DNA: TGCGCCAGCAGCATACAAACACAGGGGGCGAATGGCTACACCTTC; D gene: TRBD1; clone size: many; J gene: TRBJ1-2; V gene: TRBV5-1
CDR3 protein: CASSLGRARDEQFF; CDR3 DNA: TGTGCCAGCAGCTTAGGGAGAGCCAGGGATGAGCAGTTCTTC; D gene: NA; clone size: NA; J gene: TRBJ2-1; V gene: TRBV7-8
CDR3 protein: CASSRIGGGNNEKLFF; CDR3 DNA: TGCGCCAGCAGCCGAATCGGTGGAGGGAATAATGAAAAACTGTTTTTT; D gene: NA; clone size: few; J gene: TRBJ1-4; V gene: TRBV4-1
CDR3 protein: CATGQGASTGELFF; CDR3 DNA: TGTGCCACCGGGCAGGGGGCGAGCACCGGGGAGCTGTTTTTT; D gene: TRBD1; clone size: many; J gene: TRBJ2-2; V gene: TRBV24-1
CDR3 protein: CASSPRDNYGYTF; CDR3 DNA: TGTGCCAGCAGCCCAAGAGATAACTATGGCTACACCTTC; D gene: NA; clone size: NA; J gene: TRBJ1-2; V gene: TRBV7-9